This TCR beta chain was sequenced in a study of shared clonotypes between healthy human individuals. Study-level results: Between a few donors, naive CD4 clonotypes were shared at a level of about 5.3%. Generation probabilities were higher for clonotypes shared across all four sorted-subset donors than for unshared ones. Memory subsets had estimated richness that was generally smaller than that of naive subsets.

This clone was detected once. What it recognizes is unknown. As defined, naive CD8 cells were CD45RO-negative and positively selected for CCR7, with terminally differentiated effector memory CD45RA+ cells excluded. Data came from immunoSEQ multiplex PCR; TCRdb stores just in-frame clones and leaves some out. The data contain about 1.9 million clones, just over 90% of them seen just once; the ten biggest clones take up over 1.5%. Per germline, CDR1 SGHDT and CDR2 YYEEEE. This CDR3 has 14 residues. V was trimmed by 0 bases and J by 1 base, leaving 8 bases between them. The sequencing input was naive CD8+ T cells from PBMCs. The TCR originated in a man aged 18 to 30 in good health. Some clones in this sample may be carry-over from other donors' samples. This rearrangement joins TRBV5-6 to TRBJ2-7; D may be TRBD1 (5 bases). CDR3 coding DNA: TGTGCCAGCAGCTTGGTTCACAGGTCCTACGAGCAGTACTTC. Encoded protein: CASSLVHRSYEQYF.